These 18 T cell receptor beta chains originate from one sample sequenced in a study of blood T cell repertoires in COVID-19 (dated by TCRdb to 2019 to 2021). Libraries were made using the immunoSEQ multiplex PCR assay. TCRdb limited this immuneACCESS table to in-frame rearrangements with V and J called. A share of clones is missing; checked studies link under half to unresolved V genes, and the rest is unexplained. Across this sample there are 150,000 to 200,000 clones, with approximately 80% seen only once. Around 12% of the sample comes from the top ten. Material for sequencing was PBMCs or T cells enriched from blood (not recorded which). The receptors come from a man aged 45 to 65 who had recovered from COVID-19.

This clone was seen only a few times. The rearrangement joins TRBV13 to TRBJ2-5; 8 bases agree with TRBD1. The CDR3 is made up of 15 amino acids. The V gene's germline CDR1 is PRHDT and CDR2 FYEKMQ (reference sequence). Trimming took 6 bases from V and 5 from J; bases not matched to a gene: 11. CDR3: CASRPHRGAGETQYF. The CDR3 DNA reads TGTGCCAGCAGGCCCCACAGGGGGGCAGGGGAGACCCAGTACTTC.

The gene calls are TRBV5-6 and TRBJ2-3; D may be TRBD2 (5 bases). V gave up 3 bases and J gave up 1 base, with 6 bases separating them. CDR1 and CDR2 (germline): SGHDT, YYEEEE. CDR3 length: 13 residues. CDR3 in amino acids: CASSWRGTDTQYF. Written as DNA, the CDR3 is TGTGCCAGCAGCTGGCGGGGCACAGATACGCAGTATTTT.

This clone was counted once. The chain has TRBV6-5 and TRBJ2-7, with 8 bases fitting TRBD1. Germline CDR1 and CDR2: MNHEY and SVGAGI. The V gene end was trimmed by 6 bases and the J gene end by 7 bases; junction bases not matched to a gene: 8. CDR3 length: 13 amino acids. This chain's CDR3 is CASRKGQAGEQYF. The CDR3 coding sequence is TGTGCCAGCAGGAAGGGACAGGCGGGGGAGCAGTACTTC.

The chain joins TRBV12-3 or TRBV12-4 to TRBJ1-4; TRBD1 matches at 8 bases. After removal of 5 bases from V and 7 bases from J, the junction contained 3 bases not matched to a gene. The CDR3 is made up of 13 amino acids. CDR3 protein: CASSRQGFEKLFF. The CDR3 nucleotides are TGTGCCAGCAGTAGACAGGGGTTTGAAAAACTGTTTTTT.

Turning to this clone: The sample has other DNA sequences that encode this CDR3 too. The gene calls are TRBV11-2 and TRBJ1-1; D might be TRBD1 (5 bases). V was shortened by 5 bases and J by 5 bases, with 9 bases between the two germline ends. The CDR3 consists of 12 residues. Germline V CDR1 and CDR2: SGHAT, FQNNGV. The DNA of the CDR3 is TGTGCCAGCAGCCCCGGGGGGACTGAAGCTTTCTTT. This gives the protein CASSPGGTEAFF.

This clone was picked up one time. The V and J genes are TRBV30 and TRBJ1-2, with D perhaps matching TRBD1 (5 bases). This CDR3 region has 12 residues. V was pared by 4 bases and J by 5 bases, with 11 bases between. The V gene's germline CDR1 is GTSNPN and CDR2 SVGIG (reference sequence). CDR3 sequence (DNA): TGTGCCTGGACGGCGGGACGATATGGCTACACCTTC. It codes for CAWTAGRYGYTF.

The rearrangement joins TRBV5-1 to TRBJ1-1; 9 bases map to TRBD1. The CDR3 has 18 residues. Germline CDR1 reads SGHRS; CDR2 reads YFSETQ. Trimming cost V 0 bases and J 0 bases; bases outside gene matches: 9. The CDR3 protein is CASSLGHGTGLMNTEAFF. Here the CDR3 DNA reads TGCGCCAGCAGCTTGGGACACGGGACAGGGCTCATGAACACTGAAGCTTTCTTT. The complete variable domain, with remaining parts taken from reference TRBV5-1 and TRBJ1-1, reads KAGVTQTPRYLIKTRGQQVTLSCSPISGHRSVSWYQQTPGQGLQFLFEYFSETQRNKGNFPGRFSGRQFSNSRSEMNVSTLELGDSALYLCASSLGHGTGLMNTEAFFGQGTRLTVV.

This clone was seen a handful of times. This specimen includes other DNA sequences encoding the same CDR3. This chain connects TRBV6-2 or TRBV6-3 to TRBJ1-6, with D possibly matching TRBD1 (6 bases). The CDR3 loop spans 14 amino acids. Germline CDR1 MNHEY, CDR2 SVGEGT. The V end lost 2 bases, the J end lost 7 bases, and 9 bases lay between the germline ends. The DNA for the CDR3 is TGTGCCAGCAGTTACCTACAGGGAAATTCACCCCTCCACTTT. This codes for CASSYLQGNSPLHF.

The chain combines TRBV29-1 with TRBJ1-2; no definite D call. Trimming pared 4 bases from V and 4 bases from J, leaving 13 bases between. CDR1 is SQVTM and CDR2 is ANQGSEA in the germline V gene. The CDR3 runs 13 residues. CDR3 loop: CSVVEGSGYGYTF. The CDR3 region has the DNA TGCAGCGTTGTGGAGGGTAGTGGCTATGGCTACACCTTC.

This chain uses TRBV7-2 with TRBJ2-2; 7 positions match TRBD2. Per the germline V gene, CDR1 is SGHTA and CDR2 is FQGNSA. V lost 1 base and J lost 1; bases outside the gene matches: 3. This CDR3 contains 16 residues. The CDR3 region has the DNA TGTGCCAGCAGCTTAGTAACGGGGGGGAACACCGGGGAGCTGTTTTTT. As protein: CASSLVTGGNTGELFF.

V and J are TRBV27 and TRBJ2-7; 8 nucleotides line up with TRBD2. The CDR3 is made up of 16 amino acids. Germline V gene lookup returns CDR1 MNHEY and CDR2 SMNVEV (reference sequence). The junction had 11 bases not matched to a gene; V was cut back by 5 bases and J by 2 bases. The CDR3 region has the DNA TGTGCCAGCAGTCCAGACAGGTACGGGGGGGCCTACGAGCAGTACTTC. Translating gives CASSPDRYGGAYEQYF.

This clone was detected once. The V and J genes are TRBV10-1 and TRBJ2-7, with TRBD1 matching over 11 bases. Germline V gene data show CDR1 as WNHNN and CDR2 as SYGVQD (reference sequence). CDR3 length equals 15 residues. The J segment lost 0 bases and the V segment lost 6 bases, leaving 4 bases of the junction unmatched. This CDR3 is CASSAGTGGSYEQYF. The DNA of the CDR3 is TGCGCCAGCAGCGCCGGGACAGGGGGCTCCTACGAGCAGTACTTC.

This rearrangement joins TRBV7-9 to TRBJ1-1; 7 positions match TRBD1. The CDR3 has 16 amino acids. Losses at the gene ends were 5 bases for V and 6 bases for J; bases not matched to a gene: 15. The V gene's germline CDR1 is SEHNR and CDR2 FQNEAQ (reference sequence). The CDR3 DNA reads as TGTGCCAGCAGCCCTAGACAGGGACGGATGGCGTCTGAAGCTTTCTTT. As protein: CASSPRQGRMASEAFF.

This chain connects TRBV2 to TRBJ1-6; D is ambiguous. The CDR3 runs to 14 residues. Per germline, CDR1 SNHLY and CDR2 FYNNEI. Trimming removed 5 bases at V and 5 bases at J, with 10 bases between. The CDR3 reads CASSMGSDNSPLHF. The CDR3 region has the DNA TGTGCCAGCAGTATGGGCAGTGATAATTCACCCCTCCACTTT.

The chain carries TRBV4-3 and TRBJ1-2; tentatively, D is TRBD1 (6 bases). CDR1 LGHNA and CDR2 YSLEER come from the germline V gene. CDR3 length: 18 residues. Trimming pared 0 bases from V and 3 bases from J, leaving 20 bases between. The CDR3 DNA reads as TGCGCCAGCAGCCAAGATTATCCGACAGGCCCCAACCACTATGGCTACACCTTC. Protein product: CASSQDYPTGPNHYGYTF.

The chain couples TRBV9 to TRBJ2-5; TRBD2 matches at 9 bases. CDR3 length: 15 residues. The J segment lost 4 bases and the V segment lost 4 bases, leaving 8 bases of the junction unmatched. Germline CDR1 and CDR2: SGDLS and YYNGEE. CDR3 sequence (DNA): TGTGCCAGCAGCCCGATGGGCGGGGGGGTAGAGACCCAGTACTTC. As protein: CASSPMGGGVETQYF.

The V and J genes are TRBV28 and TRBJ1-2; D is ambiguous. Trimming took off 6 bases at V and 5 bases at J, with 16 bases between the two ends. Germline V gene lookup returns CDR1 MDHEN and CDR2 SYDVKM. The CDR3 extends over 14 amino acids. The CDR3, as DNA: TGTGCCAGCAGCCAGATAACATCCCCTTATGGCTACACCTTC. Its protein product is CASSQITSPYGYTF.

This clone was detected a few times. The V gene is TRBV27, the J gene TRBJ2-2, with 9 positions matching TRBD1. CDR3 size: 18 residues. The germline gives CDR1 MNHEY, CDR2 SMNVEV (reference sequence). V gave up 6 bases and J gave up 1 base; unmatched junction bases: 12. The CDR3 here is CASRISGTGPLNTGELFF. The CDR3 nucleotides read TGTGCCAGCAGGATCTCTGGGACAGGGCCCTTGAACACCGGGGAGCTGTTTTTT.